This entry concerns a single TCR beta chain. Its target is unknown. Sequencing used immunoSEQ v3. Survey-level samples got around 2.1 million read pairs; deep-level samples got about 5-6.5 million. TCRdb's copy holds only in-frame clones and misses some; the assay was immunoSEQ multiplex PCR. The data show 36,000 or so clones, less than 85% seen once. The data stem from a study of TIL therapy for anti-PD-1-resistant metastatic lung cancer. On the study more broadly: Patients had a median age of 54 years (range roughly 35-80). Most patients had lung adenocarcinoma. Broader study findings: TIL clonotype persistence in blood showed no apparent association with response.

Germline-derived CDR1 and CDR2 are LNHDA and SQIVND (reference sequence). This CDR3 is built from 18 residues. The junction had 6 bases not matched to a gene; V was cut back by 4 bases and J by 3 bases. Sample time point: pre-treatment sample, taken before nivolumab and TIL therapy. The material was blood, obtained at baseline. The genes are TRBV19 and TRBJ2-2; 15 bases are a match to TRBD2. This receptor was taken from a person aged 30 to 80 with non-small cell lung cancer. The CDR3 DNA reads TGTGCCAGTAGTACAAGGACTAGCGGGGGGGCGGACACCGGGGAGCTGTTTTTT. Translation: CASSTRTSGGADTGELFF.